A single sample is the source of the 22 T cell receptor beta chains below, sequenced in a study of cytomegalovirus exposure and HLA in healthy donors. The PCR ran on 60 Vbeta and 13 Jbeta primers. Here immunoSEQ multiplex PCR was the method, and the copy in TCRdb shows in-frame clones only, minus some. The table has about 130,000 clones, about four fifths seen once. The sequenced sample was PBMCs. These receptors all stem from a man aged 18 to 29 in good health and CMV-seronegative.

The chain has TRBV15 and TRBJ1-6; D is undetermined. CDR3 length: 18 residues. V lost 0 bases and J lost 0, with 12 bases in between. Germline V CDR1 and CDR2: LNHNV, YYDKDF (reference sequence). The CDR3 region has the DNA TGTGCCACCAGCAGAGATTTTGGAGAGAGCTCCTATAATTCACCCCTCCACTTT. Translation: CATSRDFGESSYNSPLHF.

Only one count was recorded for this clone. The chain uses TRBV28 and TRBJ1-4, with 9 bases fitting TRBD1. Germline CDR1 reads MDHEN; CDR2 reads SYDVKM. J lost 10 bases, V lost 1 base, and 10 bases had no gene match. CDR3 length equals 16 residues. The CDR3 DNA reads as TGTGCCAGCAGTTTATCCGGACAGGGGATTTTAGGAAAACTGTTTTTT. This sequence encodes CASSLSGQGILGKLFF.

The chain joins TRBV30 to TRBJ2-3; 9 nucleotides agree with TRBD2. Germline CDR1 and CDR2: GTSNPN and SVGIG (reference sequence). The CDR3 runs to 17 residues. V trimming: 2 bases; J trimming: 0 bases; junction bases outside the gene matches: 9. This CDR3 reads CAWSTLRTSGSTDTQYF. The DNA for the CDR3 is TGTGCCTGGAGTACTCTTCGCACTAGCGGGAGCACAGATACGCAGTATTTT.

The CDR3 sequence is CASRRTGRGTEAFF. The DNA of the CDR3 is TGTGCCAGCAGGCGGACAGGGAGAGGCACTGAAGCTTTCTTT. This chain uses TRBV6-1 with TRBJ1-1; 8 positions agree with TRBD1. Trimming took 6 bases from V and 4 from J; bases not matched to a gene: 7. Germline V gene lookup returns CDR1 MNHNS and CDR2 SASEGT. CDR3 size: 14 residues.

This chain's CDR3 is CASSVGQGIPQETQYF. The CDR3 coding sequence is TGTGCCAGCAGCGTAGGACAGGGAATACCCCAAGAGACCCAGTACTTC. This rearrangement joins TRBV9 to TRBJ2-5; 7 nucleotides match TRBD1. The CDR3 length is 16 residues. CDR1 SGDLS and CDR2 YYNGEE come from the germline V gene. The junction had 6 bases not matched to a gene; V was cut back by 0 bases and J by 1 base. The complete variable domain, with remaining parts taken from reference TRBV9 and TRBJ2-5, reads DSGVTQTPKHLITATGQRVTLRCSPRSGDLSVYWYQQSLDQGLQFLIQYYNGEERAKGNILERFSAQQFPDLHSELNLSSLELGDSALYFCASSVGQGIPQETQYFGPGTRLLVL.

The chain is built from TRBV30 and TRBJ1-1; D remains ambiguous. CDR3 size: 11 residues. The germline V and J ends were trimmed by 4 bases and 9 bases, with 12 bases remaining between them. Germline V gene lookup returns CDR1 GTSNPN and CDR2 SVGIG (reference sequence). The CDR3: CAWTFDCQAFF. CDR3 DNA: TGTGCCTGGACCTTCGACTGCCAAGCTTTCTTT.

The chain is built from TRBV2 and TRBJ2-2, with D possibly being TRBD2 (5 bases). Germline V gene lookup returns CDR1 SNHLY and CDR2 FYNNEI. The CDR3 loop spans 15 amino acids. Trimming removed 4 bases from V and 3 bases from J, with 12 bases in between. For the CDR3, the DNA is TGTGCCAGCAGTGTCATCCAGCGGCACACCGGGGAGCTGTTTTTT. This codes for CASSVIQRHTGELFF.

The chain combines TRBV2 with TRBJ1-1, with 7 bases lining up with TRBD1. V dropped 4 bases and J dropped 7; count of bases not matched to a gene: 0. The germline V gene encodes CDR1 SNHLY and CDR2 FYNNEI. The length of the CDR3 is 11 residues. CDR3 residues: CASSGDSEAFF. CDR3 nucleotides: TGTGCCAGCAGTGGGGACAGTGAAGCTTTCTTT.

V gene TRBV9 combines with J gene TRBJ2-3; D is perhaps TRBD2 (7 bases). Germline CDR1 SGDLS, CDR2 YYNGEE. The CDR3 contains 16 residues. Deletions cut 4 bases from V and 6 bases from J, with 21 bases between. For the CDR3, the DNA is TGTGCCAGCAGCCAAAAGGGGGGAGGGCCGTGGGATACGCAGTATTTT. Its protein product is CASSQKGGGPWDTQYF.

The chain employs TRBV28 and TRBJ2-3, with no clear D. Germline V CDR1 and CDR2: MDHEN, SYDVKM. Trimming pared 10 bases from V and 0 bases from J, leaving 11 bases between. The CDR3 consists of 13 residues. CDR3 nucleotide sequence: TGTGCCACTTTGGGCAGAAGCACAGATACGCAGTATTTT. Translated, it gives CATLGRSTDTQYF.

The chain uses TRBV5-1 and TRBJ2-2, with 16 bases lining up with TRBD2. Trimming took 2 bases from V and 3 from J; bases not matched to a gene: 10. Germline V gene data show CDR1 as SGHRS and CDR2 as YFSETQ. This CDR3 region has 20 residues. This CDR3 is CASSFLGTSGRGSDTGELFF. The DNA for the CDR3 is TGCGCCAGCAGCTTCCTCGGGACTAGCGGGAGGGGGTCGGACACCGGGGAGCTGTTTTTT.

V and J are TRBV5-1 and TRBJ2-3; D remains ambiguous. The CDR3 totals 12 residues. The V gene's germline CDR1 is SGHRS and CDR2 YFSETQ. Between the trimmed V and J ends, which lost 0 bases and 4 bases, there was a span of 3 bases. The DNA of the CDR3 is TGCGCCAGCAGCTTGGGAGCAGATACGCAGTATTTT. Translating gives CASSLGADTQYF.

Here the CDR3 reads CAWRFENTIYF. CDR3 DNA sequence: TGTGCCTGGAGGTTTGAGAACACCATATATTTT. V gene TRBV30 combines with J gene TRBJ1-3; D ambiguous. Deletions cut 3 bases from V and 7 bases from J, with 7 bases between. Germline-derived CDR1 and CDR2 are GTSNPN and SVGIG (reference sequence). The CDR3 has 11 residues.

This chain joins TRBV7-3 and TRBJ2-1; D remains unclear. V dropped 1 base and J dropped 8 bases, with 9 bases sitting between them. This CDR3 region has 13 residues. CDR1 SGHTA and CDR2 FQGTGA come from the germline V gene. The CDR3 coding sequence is TGTGCCAGCAGCTTAAGCTCCGAGTATGAGCAGTTCTTC. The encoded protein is CASSLSSEYEQFF.

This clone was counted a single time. The CDR3 loop is CASSRTGQETQYF. CDR3 bases: TGTGCCAGCTCTCGGACTGGACAAGAGACCCAGTACTTC. This chain links TRBV18 with TRBJ2-5, with TRBD2 as a possible D gene (5 bases). The V gene lost 6 bases and the J gene lost 2 bases, with 10 bases spanning the gap. The germline CDR1 and CDR2 sequences are KGHSH and LQKENI. There are 13 residues in the CDR3.

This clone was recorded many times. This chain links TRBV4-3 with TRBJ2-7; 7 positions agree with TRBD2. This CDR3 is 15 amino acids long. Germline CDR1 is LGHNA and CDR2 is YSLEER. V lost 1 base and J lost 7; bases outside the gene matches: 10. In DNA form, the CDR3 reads TGCGCCAGCAGCCAAGCCCAGGGAGGGGCGGATGAGCAGTACTTC. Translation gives CASSQAQGGADEQYF.

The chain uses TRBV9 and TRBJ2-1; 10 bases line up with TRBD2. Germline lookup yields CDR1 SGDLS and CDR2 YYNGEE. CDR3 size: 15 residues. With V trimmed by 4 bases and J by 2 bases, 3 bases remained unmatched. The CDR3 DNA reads TGTGCCAGCAGCCTTAGCGGGAGGACCTACAATGAGCAGTTCTTC. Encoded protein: CASSLSGRTYNEQFF.

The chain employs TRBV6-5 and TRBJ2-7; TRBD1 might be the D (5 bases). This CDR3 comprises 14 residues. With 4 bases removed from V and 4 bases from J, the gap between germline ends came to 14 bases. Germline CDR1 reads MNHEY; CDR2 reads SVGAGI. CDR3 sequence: CASSFDRHKYEQYF. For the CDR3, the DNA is TGTGCCAGCAGTTTCGACAGACATAAATACGAGCAGTACTTC.

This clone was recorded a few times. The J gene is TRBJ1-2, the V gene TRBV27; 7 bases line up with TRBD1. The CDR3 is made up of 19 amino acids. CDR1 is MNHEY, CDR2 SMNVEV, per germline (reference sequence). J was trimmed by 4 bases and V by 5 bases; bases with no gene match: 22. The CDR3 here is CASSKGLGVGTARLYGYTF. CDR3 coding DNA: TGTGCCAGCAGTAAAGGGCTAGGCGTTGGGACAGCTCGCCTCTATGGCTACACCTTC.

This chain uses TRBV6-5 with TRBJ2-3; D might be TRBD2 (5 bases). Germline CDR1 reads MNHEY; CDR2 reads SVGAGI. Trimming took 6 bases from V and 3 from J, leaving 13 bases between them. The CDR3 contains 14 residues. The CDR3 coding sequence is TGTGCCAGCAGACCCCAACTAGGAACAGATACGCAGTATTTT. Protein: CASRPQLGTDTQYF.

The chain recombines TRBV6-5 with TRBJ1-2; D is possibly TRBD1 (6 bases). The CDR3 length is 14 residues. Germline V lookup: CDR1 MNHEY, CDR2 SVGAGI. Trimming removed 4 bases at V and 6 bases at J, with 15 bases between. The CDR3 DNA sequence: TGTGCCAGCAGTTGGACCCGGGGGGCTGATGGCTACACCTTC. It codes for CASSWTRGADGYTF.

CDR3: CASSPRGRGDTQYF. CDR3 DNA: TGTGCCAGCAGCCCAAGGGGGAGAGGAGATACGCAGTATTTT. The rearrangement links TRBV5-4 to TRBJ2-3; possibly TRBD1 for D (6 bases). The CDR3 covers 14 residues. Germline-derived CDR1 and CDR2 are SGHNT and YYREEE (reference sequence). Trimming left V 4 bases short and J 5 bases short, with 14 bases between.